This T cell receptor beta chain was recovered during a study of cytomegalovirus exposure and HLA in healthy donors. Clones were read by immunoSEQ multiplex PCR, and TCRdb kept only the in-frame ones, dropping some. The sample comprises 50,000 to 65,000 clones, approximately 92% of which are singletons, and 15% rests with the top ten. Worth noting for this clone: The antigen remains unidentified.

General study points: Specific recognition of CMV antigens was confirmed in vitro for a few chains (all CMV-associated). For most TCR sequences rarity was the rule, although some public TCRs occurred in many donors. Cytomegalovirus association was assigned to under 200 TCR beta chains.

J gave up 0 bases and V 6 bases, and 7 bases lay outside the gene matches. The CDR3 is 15 amino acids. Germline assignment: CDR1 MNHNY and CDR2 SVGAGI (reference sequence). This sequence joins TRBV6-6 and TRBJ2-7; 8 bases are a match to TRBD2. This TCR derives from a woman aged 18-29 years in good health and CMV-seronegative. Sequencing was done on a sample of PBMCs. The CDR3 region is CASRLAGRLSYEQYF. The CDR3 DNA is TGTGCCAGCAGGTTAGCGGGGCGGCTCTCCTACGAGCAGTACTTC.